The 27 T cell receptor beta chains presented below share a single source sample, sequenced in a study of OX40 agonist ivuxolimab in advanced cancers. The table came from immunoSEQ multiplex PCR; TCRdb's copy has only in-frame clones and leaves some out. The sample holds about 20,000 clones, about 86% seen once. Specimen: CD4+ or CD8+ T cells sorted from blood, collected in a trial of the OX40 agonist ivuxolimab. The origin of the receptors is an adult with an advanced solid tumor such as melanoma, head and neck, liver or kidney cancer.

V gene TRBV7-2 combines with J gene TRBJ1-1, with no clear D. Trimming shortened V by 1 base and J by 0 bases, and 12 bases separated the two germline ends. This CDR3 comprises 16 residues. Per the germline V gene, CDR1 is SGHTA and CDR2 is FQGNSA. CDR3 DNA sequence: TGTGCCAGCAGCTTAGTATCCCCGGGTATGAACACTGAAGCTTTCTTT. Protein: CASSLVSPGMNTEAFF. Full variable domain (rest looked up from reference TRBV7-2 and TRBJ1-1): GAGVSQSPSNKVTEKGKDVELRCDPISGHTALYWYRQSLGQGLEFLIYFQGNSAPDKSGLPSDRFSAERTGGSVSTLTIQRTQQEDSAVYLCASSLVSPGMNTEAFFGQGTRLTVV.

The V call is TRBV5-1, the J call TRBJ2-1; no clear D gene. The CDR3 has 16 residues. Germline lookup yields CDR1 SGHRS and CDR2 YFSETQ. The V end lost 3 bases, the J end lost 6 bases, and 19 bases lay between the germline ends. CDR3 in amino acids: CASSSGWGITLNEQFF. The CDR3 bases are TGCGCCAGCAGCTCCGGTTGGGGAATCACCCTCAATGAGCAGTTCTTC.

V and J are TRBV11-3 and TRBJ2-1; TRBD1 matches at 7 bases. This CDR3 comprises 14 residues. The junction had 2 bases not matched to a gene; V was cut back by 5 bases and J by 1 base. Germline V CDR1 and CDR2: SGHNT, YENEEA. The CDR3 DNA is TGTGCCAGCAGCCGGGACAGTTCCTACAATGAGCAGTTCTTC. It codes for CASSRDSSYNEQFF.

This chain uses TRBV5-1 with TRBJ2-5, with TRBD2 matching over 9 bases. This CDR3 is built from 14 residues. Germline V gives CDR1 SGHRS, CDR2 YFSETQ. Trimming took 5 bases from V and 4 from J; bases not matched to a gene: 6. CDR3 DNA sequence: TGCGCCAGCAGTGATGGGACTAGCAGAGAGACCCAGTACTTC. It is translated as CASSDGTSRETQYF.

The rearrangement links TRBV19 to TRBJ2-1, with D perhaps assigned TRBD1 or TRBD2 (6 bases each). The germline V and J ends were trimmed by 10 bases and 8 bases, with 12 bases remaining between them. The length of the CDR3 is 11 residues. The germline V gene has CDR1 LNHDA and CDR2 SQIVND (reference sequence). The chain's CDR3 is CATRGRYEQFF. The CDR3, as DNA: TGTGCCACGAGGGGGAGGTATGAGCAGTTCTTC.

The J gene is TRBJ1-5, the V gene TRBV6-6, with TRBD1 as a possible D gene (5 bases). CDR3 length equals 13 residues. Per germline, CDR1 MNHNY and CDR2 SVGAGI (reference sequence). V lost 6 bases to trimming and J lost 2 bases, with 8 bases between them. CDR3 sequence reads: CASSRDGNQPQHF. The CDR3 bases are TGTGCCAGCAGCAGGGACGGCAATCAGCCCCAGCATTTT.

The chain links TRBV6-5 to TRBJ2-5, with 8 bases that match TRBD2. Germline CDR1 reads MNHEY; CDR2 reads SVGAGI. The CDR3 spans 11 residues. The trim removed 9 bases at V and 5 bases at J, leaving 2 bases unmatched. The chain's CDR3 is CASRGGETQYF. The CDR3 DNA follows: TGTGCCAGTCGGGGGGGGGAGACCCAGTACTTC.

The chain links TRBV5-4 to TRBJ2-3; no clear D gene. The CDR3 spans 15 residues. V gave up 2 bases and J gave up 2 bases, with 12 bases separating them. CDR1 is SGHNT, CDR2 YYREEE, per germline (reference sequence). CDR3 residues: CASSFGLDSTDTQYF. The CDR3 DNA reads TGTGCCAGCAGCTTCGGGTTAGACTCCACAGATACGCAGTATTTT.

The rearrangement links TRBV27 to TRBJ2-2; no definite D call. Deletions cut 5 bases from V and 4 bases from J, with 8 bases between. The length of the CDR3 is 13 residues. Germline V lookup: CDR1 MNHEY, CDR2 SMNVEV (reference sequence). This chain's CDR3 is CASSLRPTGELFF. The CDR3 DNA follows: TGTGCCAGCAGTCTCCGCCCCACCGGGGAGCTGTTTTTT.

This chain connects TRBV29-1 to TRBJ2-3; D not certain. Germline assignment: CDR1 SQVTM and CDR2 ANQGSEA. V lost 4 bases and J 2 bases, leaving 7 bases between the germline ends. The CDR3 length is 12 residues. The CDR3 here is CSVGENTDTQYF. In DNA form, the CDR3 reads TGCAGCGTTGGCGAGAACACAGATACGCAGTATTTT.

V and J are TRBV18 and TRBJ1-3; D may be TRBD1 (5 bases). The CDR3 has 16 amino acids. V was clipped by 3 bases and J by 4 bases, with 16 bases between them. CDR1 is KGHSH and CDR2 is LQKENI in the germline V gene. The CDR3 region is CASSPSGGKIGNTIYF. CDR3 bases: TGTGCCAGCTCACCCTCCGGGGGGAAGATAGGAAACACCATATATTTT.

This chain connects TRBV4-1 to TRBJ2-5; tentative D call: TRBD2 (7 bases). This CDR3 is built from 12 residues. Germline lookup yields CDR1 MGHRA and CDR2 YSYEKL. V lost 11 bases, J lost 7 bases, and 17 bases lay in between. In DNA form, the CDR3 reads TGCGCCCACATTGGGGGGGCCTCGACCCAGTACTTC. It encodes CAHIGGASTQYF.

The rearrangement joins TRBV27 to TRBJ2-1, with a weak D call TRBD1 (6 bases). Germline V lookup: CDR1 MNHEY, CDR2 SMNVEV (reference sequence). The germline V and J ends were trimmed by 6 bases and 7 bases, with 13 bases remaining between them. The CDR3 loop spans 13 amino acids. The CDR3 region is CASRETGKNEQFF. In DNA, the CDR3 is TGTGCCAGCAGGGAAACAGGGAAAAATGAGCAGTTCTTC.

The CDR3, as DNA: TGCGCCACTGAGACAGGGTTCTCCTACAATGAGCAGTTCTTC. Its protein is CATETGFSYNEQFF. The chain links TRBV10-2 to TRBJ2-1; 7 nucleotides line up with TRBD1. The J segment lost 0 bases and the V segment lost 10 bases, leaving 6 bases of the junction unmatched. Germline V gene lookup returns CDR1 WSHSY and CDR2 SAAADI. This CDR3 has 14 residues.

J is TRBJ1-3 and V is TRBV4-3, with 7 bases identical to TRBD1. Per the germline V gene, CDR1 is LGHNA and CDR2 is YSLEER. The CDR3 consists of 15 residues. V lost 6 bases, J lost 4 bases, and 9 bases stayed unmatched. The CDR3 DNA reads TGCGCCAGCAGTCGCGACAGGGCTCCCGGAAACACCATATATTTT. Translating it yields CASSRDRAPGNTIYF.

The chain joins TRBV2 to TRBJ1-2, with D possibly matching TRBD1 (5 bases). Trimming pared 7 bases from V and 5 bases from J, leaving 14 bases between. Looked up from germline, CDR1 is SNHLY and CDR2 is FYNNEI. This CDR3 is built from 13 residues. CDR3 DNA sequence: TGTGCCAGCACCGGGACCCGAAGTTATGGCTACACCTTC. The encoded protein is CASTGTRSYGYTF.

The chain employs TRBV7-9 and TRBJ2-5, with 7 bases matching TRBD1. The end of the DNA fits TRBJ2-7 better, so the J call may be wrong. Germline CDR1 is SEHNR and CDR2 is FQNEAQ (reference sequence). The CDR3 has 14 amino acids. The CDR3 region is CASSLGATGHEQYF. CDR3 DNA: TGTGCCAGCAGCTTAGGGGCGACAGGGCACGAGCAGTACTTC.

This chain joins TRBV4-3 and TRBJ1-5; perhaps TRBD1 as D (5 bases). There are 15 residues in the CDR3. Germline V gives CDR1 LGHNA, CDR2 YSLEER. V was cut by 0 bases and J by 6 bases, with 12 bases left in between. CDR3 in amino acids: CASSQDIQGVQPQHF. The CDR3 coding sequence is TGCGCCAGCAGCCAAGATATACAAGGGGTTCAGCCCCAGCATTTT.

The chain has TRBV19 and TRBJ1-1, with 8 bases fitting TRBD1. CDR3 size: 14 residues. The germline CDR1 and CDR2 sequences are LNHDA and SQIVND (reference sequence). Losses at the gene ends were 7 bases for V and 3 bases for J; bases not matched to a gene: 7. The DNA for the CDR3 is TGTGCCAGTATGCCATTGGACAGGGACACTGAAGCTTTCTTT. As protein: CASMPLDRDTEAFF.

The CDR3 DNA sequence: TGTGCCAGCAGTTACACAGGGGGGAGGCAGTATTTT. It yields the protein CASSYTGGRQYF. This chain uses TRBV6-5 with TRBJ2-3; 8 positions match TRBD1. CDR1 and CDR2 (germline): MNHEY, SVGAGI. V lost 2 bases, J lost 11 bases, and 3 bases stayed unmatched. The CDR3 contains 12 residues.

The rearrangement links TRBV5-5 to TRBJ1-2; unclear D gene. V lost 2 bases, J lost 3 bases, and 11 bases lay in between. CDR1 SGHKS and CDR2 YYEKEE come from the germline V gene (reference sequence). The CDR3 runs to 14 residues. CDR3 sequence reads: CASSLGGVDYGYTF. DNA for the CDR3: TGTGCCAGCAGCTTAGGTGGGGTTGACTATGGCTACACCTTC.

The gene calls are TRBV5-1 and TRBJ1-4; D gene uncertain. Germline V gene data show CDR1 as SGHRS and CDR2 as YFSETQ. With 0 bases removed from V and 10 bases from J, the gap between germline ends came to 7 bases. This CDR3 has 12 residues. The CDR3 spells CASSLEAGKLFF. In DNA, the CDR3 is TGCGCCAGCAGCTTGGAGGCAGGAAAACTGTTTTTT.

The rearrangement joins TRBV19 to TRBJ2-3; maybe TRBD2 (7 bases). The CDR3 runs to 16 residues. Trimming took off 1 base at V and 4 bases at J, with 15 bases between the two ends. Germline assignment: CDR1 LNHDA and CDR2 SQIVND (reference sequence). The CDR3 loop is CASSIVGGGPPDTQYF. The CDR3 nucleotides are TGTGCCAGTAGTATAGTAGGGGGGGGGCCTCCAGATACGCAGTATTTT.

This chain links TRBV6-6 with TRBJ1-6; D gene unclear. This CDR3 has 12 amino acids. Per germline, CDR1 MNHNY and CDR2 SVGAGI (reference sequence). The ends were cut back, 8 bases at V and 8 bases at J, with 10 bases in the middle. Here the CDR3 reads CASSLPDSPLHF. CDR3 DNA sequence: TGTGCCAGCTCCCTACCGGATTCACCCCTCCACTTT.

V usage is TRBV5-1 and J usage is TRBJ1-2; D gene ambiguous. The germline gives CDR1 SGHRS, CDR2 YFSETQ. The CDR3 is 14 amino acids. V was pared by 0 bases and J by 4 bases, with 10 bases between. The CDR3 DNA is TGCGCCAGCAGCTTGGAGGAGGGATTCTATGGCTACACCTTC. Its protein is CASSLEEGFYGYTF.

V gene TRBV18 combines with J gene TRBJ2-5; maybe TRBD1 (5 bases). With 1 base removed from V and 0 bases from J, the gap between germline ends came to 15 bases. This CDR3 is 17 amino acids long. In germline, CDR1 is KGHSH, CDR2 LQKENI. The CDR3 sequence is CASSPQGPSLYQETQYF. In DNA form, the CDR3 reads TGTGCCAGCTCACCACAGGGGCCCAGCCTGTACCAAGAGACCCAGTACTTC.

The V gene is TRBV6-5, the J gene TRBJ1-5; the D is unclear. Germline V gene data show CDR1 as MNHEY and CDR2 as SVGAGI. The CDR3 spans 12 residues. The germline V and J ends were trimmed by 5 bases and 4 bases, with 6 bases remaining between them. The DNA of the CDR3 is TGTGCCAGCAGTGACCCGAATCAGCCCCAGCATTTT. Translating gives CASSDPNQPQHF.